This TCR beta chain is drawn from a study of identical twins. Findings and caveats of the study: Cord blood beta clonotypes that were abundant carried fewer insertions, and memory repertoires showed no such trend.

Germline CDR1 and CDR2: MDHEN and SYDVKM. The CDR3 covers 15 residues. A universal primer site was incorporated via template switching, and the cDNA contained unique molecular identifiers. TCRdb reprocessed the 5' RACE reads with MiXCR, giving one entry per CDR3 protein. The sample shows more than 400,000 distinct CDR3 sequences, over 12% of them seen only once. This clonotype came up a few times. Its antigen remains unknown. At one end, the junction sequence differs from germline, possibly due to a read error. These data also featured in a second study, about yellow fever vaccine responses in identical twins.

The gene calls are TRBV28 and TRBJ2-3, with TRBD2 matching over 10 bases. The specimen was CD4+ T cells sorted from blood. This TCR came from a woman aged 18-29 years in good health. CDR3 nucleotides: TGTGCCAGCAGTTCGCAACTAGCGGGAAGGTTCCAAGTTGCTTTT. Amino acid sequence: CASSSQLAGRFQVAF.